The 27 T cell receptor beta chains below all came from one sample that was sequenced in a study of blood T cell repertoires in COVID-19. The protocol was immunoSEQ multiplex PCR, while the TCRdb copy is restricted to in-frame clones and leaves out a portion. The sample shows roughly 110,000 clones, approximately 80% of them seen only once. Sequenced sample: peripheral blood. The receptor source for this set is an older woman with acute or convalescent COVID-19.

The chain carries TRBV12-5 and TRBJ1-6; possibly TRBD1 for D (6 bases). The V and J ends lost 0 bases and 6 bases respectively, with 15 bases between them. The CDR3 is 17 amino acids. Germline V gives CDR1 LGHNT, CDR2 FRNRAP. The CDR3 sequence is CASGLVQSGETNSPLHF. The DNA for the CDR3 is TGTGCTAGTGGTTTGGTACAGTCAGGGGAGACTAATTCACCCCTCCACTTT.

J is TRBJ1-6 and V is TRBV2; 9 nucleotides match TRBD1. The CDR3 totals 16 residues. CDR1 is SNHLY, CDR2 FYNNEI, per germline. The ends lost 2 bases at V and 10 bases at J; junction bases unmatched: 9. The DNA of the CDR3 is TGTGCCAGCAGTGAACAGATGACAGGGGGTGTCTCACCCCTCCACTTT. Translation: CASSEQMTGGVSPLHF.

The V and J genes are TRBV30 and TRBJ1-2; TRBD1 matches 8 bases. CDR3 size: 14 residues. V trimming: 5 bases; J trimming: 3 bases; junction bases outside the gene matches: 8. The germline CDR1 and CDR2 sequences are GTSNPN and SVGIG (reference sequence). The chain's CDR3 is CAWGRTGFDYGYTF. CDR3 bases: TGTGCCTGGGGGAGGACAGGGTTCGACTATGGCTACACCTTC.

The CDR3 DNA is TGTGCCAGCAGTGAAAGGCAGGGCCTCTACGAGCAGTACTTC. This translates into CASSERQGLYEQYF. This chain joins TRBV6-1 and TRBJ2-7; tentatively, D is TRBD1 (5 bases). In germline, CDR1 is MNHNS, CDR2 SASEGT. The length of the CDR3 is 14 residues. Trimming removed 2 bases from V and 3 bases from J, with 11 bases in between.

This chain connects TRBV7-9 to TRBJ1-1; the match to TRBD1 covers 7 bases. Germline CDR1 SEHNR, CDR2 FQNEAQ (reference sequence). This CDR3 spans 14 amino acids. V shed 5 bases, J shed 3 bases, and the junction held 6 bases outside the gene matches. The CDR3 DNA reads TGTGCCAGCAGCCTAAATCAGGGGGACACTGAAGCTTTCTTT. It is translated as CASSLNQGDTEAFF.

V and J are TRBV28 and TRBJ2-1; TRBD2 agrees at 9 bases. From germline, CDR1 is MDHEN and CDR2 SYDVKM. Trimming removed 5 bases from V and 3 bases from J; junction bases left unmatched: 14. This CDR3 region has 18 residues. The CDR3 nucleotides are TGTGCCAGCAGTATTAGGGGGCGCTTACTAGCGGGCTACAATGAGCAGTTCTTC. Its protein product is CASSIRGRLLAGYNEQFF.

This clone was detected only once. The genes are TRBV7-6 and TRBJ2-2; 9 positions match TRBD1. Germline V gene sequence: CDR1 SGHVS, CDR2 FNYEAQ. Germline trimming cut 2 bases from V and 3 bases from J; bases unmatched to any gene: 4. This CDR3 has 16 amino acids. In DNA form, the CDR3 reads TGTGCCAGCAGCTTAAACACAGGGGGCTACACCGGGGAGCTGTTTTTT. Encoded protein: CASSLNTGGYTGELFF.

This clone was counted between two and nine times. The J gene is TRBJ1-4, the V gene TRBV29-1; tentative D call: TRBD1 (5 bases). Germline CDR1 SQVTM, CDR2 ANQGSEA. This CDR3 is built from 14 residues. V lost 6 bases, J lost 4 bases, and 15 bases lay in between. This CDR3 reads CSVVPGGSNEKLFF. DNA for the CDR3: TGCAGCGTCGTTCCGGGGGGGAGTAATGAAAAACTGTTTTTT.

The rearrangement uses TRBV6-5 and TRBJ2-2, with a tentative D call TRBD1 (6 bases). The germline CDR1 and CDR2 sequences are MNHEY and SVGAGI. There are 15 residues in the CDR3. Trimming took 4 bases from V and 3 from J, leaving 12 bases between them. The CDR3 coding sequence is TGTGCCAGCAGTTCCCAGACAGGTTACACCGGGGAGCTGTTTTTT. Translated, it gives CASSSQTGYTGELFF.

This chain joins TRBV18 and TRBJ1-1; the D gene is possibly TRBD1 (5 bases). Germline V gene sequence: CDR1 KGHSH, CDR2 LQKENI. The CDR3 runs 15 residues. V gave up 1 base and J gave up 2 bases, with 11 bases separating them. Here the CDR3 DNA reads TGTGCCAGCTCACCACGTCGGGGGACTAACACTGAAGCTTTCTTT. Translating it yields CASSPRRGTNTEAFF.

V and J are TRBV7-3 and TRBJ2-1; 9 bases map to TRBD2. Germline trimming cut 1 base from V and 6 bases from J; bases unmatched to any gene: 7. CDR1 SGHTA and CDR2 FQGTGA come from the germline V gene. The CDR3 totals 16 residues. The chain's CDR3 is CASSLRLAGTRNEQFF. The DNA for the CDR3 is TGTGCCAGCAGCTTAAGGCTAGCGGGAACGCGCAATGAGCAGTTCTTC.

This CDR3 reads CASSGTGQDQPQHF. In nucleotides, the CDR3 is TGTGCCAGCAGCGGGACAGGGCAGGATCAGCCCCAGCATTTT. The gene calls are TRBV7-8 and TRBJ1-5; TRBD1 matches 9 bases. Germline assignment: CDR1 SGHVS and CDR2 FQNEAQ. The CDR3 sequence is 14 residues long. V trimming: 5 bases; J trimming: 5 bases; junction bases outside the gene matches: 4.

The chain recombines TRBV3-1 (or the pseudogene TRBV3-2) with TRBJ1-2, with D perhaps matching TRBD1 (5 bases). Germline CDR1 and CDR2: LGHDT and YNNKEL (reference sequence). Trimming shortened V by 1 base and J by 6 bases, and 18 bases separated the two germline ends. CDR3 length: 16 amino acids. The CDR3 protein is CASSQVYGAAQDGYTF. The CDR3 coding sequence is TGTGCCAGCAGCCAAGTGTATGGGGCAGCCCAGGATGGCTACACCTTC.

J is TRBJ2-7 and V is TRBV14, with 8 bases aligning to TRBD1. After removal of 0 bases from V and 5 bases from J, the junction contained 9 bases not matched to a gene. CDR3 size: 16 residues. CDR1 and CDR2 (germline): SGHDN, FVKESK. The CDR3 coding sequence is TGTGCCAGCAGCCAAGATCTCGGACAGGGACCCCACGAGCAGTACTTC. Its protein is CASSQDLGQGPHEQYF.

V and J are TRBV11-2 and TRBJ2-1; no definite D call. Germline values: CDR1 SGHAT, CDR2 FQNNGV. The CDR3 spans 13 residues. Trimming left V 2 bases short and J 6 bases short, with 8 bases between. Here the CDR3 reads CASSLLHSNEQFF. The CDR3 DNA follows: TGTGCCAGCAGCTTATTGCACTCCAATGAGCAGTTCTTC. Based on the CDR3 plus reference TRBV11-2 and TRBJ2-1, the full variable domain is EAGVAQSPRYKIIEKRQSVAFWCNPISGHATLYWYQQILGQGPKLLIQFQNNGVVDDSQLPKDRFSAERLKGVDSTLKIQPAKLEDSAVYLCASSLLHSNEQFFGPGTRLTVL.

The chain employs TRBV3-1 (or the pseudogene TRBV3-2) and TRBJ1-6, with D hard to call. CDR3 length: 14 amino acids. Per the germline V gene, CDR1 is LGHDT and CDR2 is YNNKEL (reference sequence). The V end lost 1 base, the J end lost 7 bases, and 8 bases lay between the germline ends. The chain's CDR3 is CASSQGVGNSPLHF. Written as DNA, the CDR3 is TGTGCCAGCAGCCAAGGGGTGGGCAATTCACCCCTCCACTTT.

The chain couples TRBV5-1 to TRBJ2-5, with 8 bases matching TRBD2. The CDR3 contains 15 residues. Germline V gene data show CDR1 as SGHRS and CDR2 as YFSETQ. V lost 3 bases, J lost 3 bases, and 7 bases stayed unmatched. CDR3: CASSSRRGVEETQYF. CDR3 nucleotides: TGCGCCAGCAGCTCCCGGCGGGGGGTGGAAGAGACCCAGTACTTC. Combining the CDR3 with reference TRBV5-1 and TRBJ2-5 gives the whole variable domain KAGVTQTPRYLIKTRGQQVTLSCSPISGHRSVSWYQQTPGQGLQFLFEYFSETQRNKGNFPGRFSGRQFSNSRSEMNVSTLELGDSALYLCASSSRRGVEETQYFGPGTRLLVL.

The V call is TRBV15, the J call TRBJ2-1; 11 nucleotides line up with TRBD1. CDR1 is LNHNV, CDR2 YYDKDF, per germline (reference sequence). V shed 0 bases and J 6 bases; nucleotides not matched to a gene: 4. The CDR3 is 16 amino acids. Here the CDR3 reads CATSRDPGQGGNEQFF. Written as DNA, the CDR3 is TGTGCCACCAGCAGAGATCCGGGACAGGGGGGCAATGAGCAGTTCTTC. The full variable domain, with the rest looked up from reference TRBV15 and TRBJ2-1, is DAMVIQNPRYQVTQFGKPVTLSCSQTLNHNVMYWYQQKSSQAPKLLFHYYDKDFNNEADTPDNFQSRRPNTSFCFLDIRSPGLGDTAMYLCATSRDPGQGGNEQFFGPGTRLTVL.

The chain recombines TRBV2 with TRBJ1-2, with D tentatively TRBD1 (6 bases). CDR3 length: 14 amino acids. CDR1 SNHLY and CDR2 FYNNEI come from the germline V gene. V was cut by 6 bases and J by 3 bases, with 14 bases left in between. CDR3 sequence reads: CASRPTGSDYGYTF. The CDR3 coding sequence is TGTGCCAGCAGGCCGACAGGCTCGGACTATGGCTACACCTTC.

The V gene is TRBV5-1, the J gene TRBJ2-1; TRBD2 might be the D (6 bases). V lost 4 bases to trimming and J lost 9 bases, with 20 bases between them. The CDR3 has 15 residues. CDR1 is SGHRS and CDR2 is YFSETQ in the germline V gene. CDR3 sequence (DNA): TGCGCCAGCAGCGCCGGGACTCTAGCAACGGGTGAGCAGTTCTTC. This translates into CASSAGTLATGEQFF.

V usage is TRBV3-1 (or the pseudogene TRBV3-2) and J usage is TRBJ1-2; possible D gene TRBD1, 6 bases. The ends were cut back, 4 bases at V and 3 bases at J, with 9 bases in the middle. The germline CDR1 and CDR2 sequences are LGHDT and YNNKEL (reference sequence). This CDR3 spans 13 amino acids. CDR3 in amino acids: CASSPRTDYGYTF. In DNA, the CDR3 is TGTGCCAGCAGCCCTCGGACAGACTATGGCTACACCTTC.

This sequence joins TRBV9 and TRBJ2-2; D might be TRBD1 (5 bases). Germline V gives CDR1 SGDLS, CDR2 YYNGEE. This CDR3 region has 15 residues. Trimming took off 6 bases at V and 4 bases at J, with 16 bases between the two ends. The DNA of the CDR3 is TGTGCCAGCACCCAGGCCCGGACAACCACCGGGGAGCTGTTTTTT. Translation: CASTQARTTTGELFF.

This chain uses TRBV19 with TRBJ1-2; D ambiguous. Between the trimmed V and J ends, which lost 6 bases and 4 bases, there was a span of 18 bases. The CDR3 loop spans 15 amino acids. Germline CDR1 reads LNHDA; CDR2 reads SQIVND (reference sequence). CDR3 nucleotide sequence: TGTGCCAGTAGCGCCAGCGGAGGGTCGGGCTATGGCTACACCTTC. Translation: CASSASGGSGYGYTF.

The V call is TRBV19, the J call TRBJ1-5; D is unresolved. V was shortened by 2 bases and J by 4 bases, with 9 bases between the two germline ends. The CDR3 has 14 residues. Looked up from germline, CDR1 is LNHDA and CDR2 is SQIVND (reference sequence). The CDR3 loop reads CASSIRTRNQPQHF. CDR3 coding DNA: TGTGCCAGTAGTATAAGAACAAGAAATCAGCCCCAGCATTTT.

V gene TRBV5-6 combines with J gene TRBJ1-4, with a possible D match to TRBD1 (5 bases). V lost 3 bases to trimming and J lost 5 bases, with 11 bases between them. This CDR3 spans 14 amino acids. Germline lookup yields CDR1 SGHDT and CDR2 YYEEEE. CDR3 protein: CASSSDRANEKLFF. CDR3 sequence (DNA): TGTGCCAGCAGCTCCGACAGAGCCAATGAAAAACTGTTTTTT. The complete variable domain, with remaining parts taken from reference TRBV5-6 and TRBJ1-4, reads DAGVTQSPTHLIKTRGQQVTLRCSPKSGHDTVSWYQQALGQGPQFIFQYYEEEERQRGNFPDRFSGHQFPNYSSELNVNALLLGDSALYLCASSSDRANEKLFFGSGTQLSVL.

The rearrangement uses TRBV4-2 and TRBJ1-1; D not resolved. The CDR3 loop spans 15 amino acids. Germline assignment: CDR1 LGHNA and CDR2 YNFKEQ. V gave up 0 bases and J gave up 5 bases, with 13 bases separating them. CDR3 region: CASSQEPDWVTEAFF. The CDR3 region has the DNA TGTGCCAGCAGCCAAGAACCCGACTGGGTGACTGAAGCTTTCTTT.

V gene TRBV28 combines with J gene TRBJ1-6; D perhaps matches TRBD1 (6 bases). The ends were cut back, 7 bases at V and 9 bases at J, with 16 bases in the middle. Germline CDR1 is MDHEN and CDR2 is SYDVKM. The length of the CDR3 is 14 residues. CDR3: CASTLRGAVSPLHF. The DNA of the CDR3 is TGTGCCAGCACCCTACGGGGGGCGGTTTCACCCCTCCACTTT. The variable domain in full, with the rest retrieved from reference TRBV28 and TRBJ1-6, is DVKVTQSSRYLVKRTGEKVFLECVQDMDHENMFWYRQDPGLGLRLIYFSYDVKMKEKGDIPEGYSVSREKKERFSLILESASTNQTSMYLCASTLRGAVSPLHFGNGTRLTVT.